The 14 T cell receptor beta chains below all came from one sample that was sequenced in a study of blood T cell repertoires in COVID-19. TCRdb's table, derived via immunoSEQ multiplex PCR, lists solely in-frame clones and lacks some. The data show about 130,000 clones, with around 88% seen just once and 15% to 20% held by the top ten. The sequenced material came from peripheral blood. These receptors were taken from a woman between 50 and 59 years old who had recovered from COVID-19.

This clone showed up just once. The chain couples TRBV2 to TRBJ2-5, with 11 bases fitting TRBD2. With 4 bases clipped from V and 2 bases from J, the junction kept 6 bases outside the gene matches. Germline loops: CDR1 SNHLY, CDR2 FYNNEI. The CDR3 is 16 amino acids. CDR3: CASSGVSSGGQETQYF. The CDR3 nucleotides are TGTGCCAGCAGTGGGGTATCTAGCGGGGGGCAAGAGACCCAGTACTTC.

The chain uses TRBV11-3 and TRBJ2-5; D might be TRBD2 (7 bases). In germline, CDR1 is SGHNT, CDR2 YENEEA. This CDR3 has 13 residues. The ends were cut back, 4 bases at V and 5 bases at J, with 11 bases in the middle. Here the CDR3 reads CASSSGEGETQYF. The CDR3 coding sequence is TGTGCCAGCAGCTCAGGGGAGGGGGAGACCCAGTACTTC.

This chain joins TRBV6-5 and TRBJ1-5, with 7 nucleotides matching TRBD1. CDR1 and CDR2 (germline): MNHEY, SVGAGI. Germline trimming cut 6 bases from V and 0 bases from J; bases unmatched to any gene: 5. CDR3 length: 15 residues. CDR3 amino acids: CASRPTGTSNQPQHF. CDR3 nucleotides: TGTGCCAGCAGGCCGACAGGGACTAGCAATCAGCCCCAGCATTTT.

CDR3 coding DNA: TGTGCCAGCTCACCTGCTCGTCTGGACACTGGAAACACCATATATTTT. Translating gives CASSPARLDTGNTIYF. The chain joins TRBV18 to TRBJ1-3; TRBD1 is a possible D gene (5 bases). Germline V gene sequence: CDR1 KGHSH, CDR2 LQKENI. The CDR3 sequence is 16 residues long. V lost 3 bases and J 2 bases, leaving 14 bases between the germline ends.

This chain links TRBV28 with TRBJ2-3, with 7 bases lining up with TRBD2. After removal of 3 bases from V and 1 base from J, the junction contained 7 bases not matched to a gene. Germline V gives CDR1 MDHEN, CDR2 SYDVKM. The CDR3 runs 16 residues. CDR3 nucleotide sequence: TGTGCCAGCAGTTTGCTAGGCGGGAGTGGCACAGATACGCAGTATTTT. Protein sequence: CASSLLGGSGTDTQYF. Full variable domain (remainder filled in from reference TRBV28 and TRBJ2-3): DVKVTQSSRYLVKRTGEKVFLECVQDMDHENMFWYRQDPGLGLRLIYFSYDVKMKEKGDIPEGYSVSREKKERFSLILESASTNQTSMYLCASSLLGGSGTDTQYFGPGTRLTVL.

In DNA form, the CDR3 reads TGCGCCAGCAGCTTGTGGAGGACTAGCGGCTCGACGGGTGAGCAGTTCTTC. Translating gives CASSLWRTSGSTGEQFF. The chain employs TRBV5-1 and TRBJ2-1; 10 bases agree with TRBD2. J was trimmed by 9 bases and V by 1 base; bases with no gene match: 13. The CDR3 extends over 17 amino acids. Germline CDR1 and CDR2: SGHRS and YFSETQ.

The chain employs TRBV11-3 and TRBJ1-3, with 7 bases that match TRBD1. The trim removed 3 bases at V and 0 bases at J, leaving 8 bases unmatched. Germline V CDR1 and CDR2: SGHNT, YENEEA. The CDR3 is made up of 17 amino acids. Written as DNA, the CDR3 is TGTGCCAGCAGCTTCCGTCTGGGACAGACCTCTGGAAACACCATATATTTT. Its translation is CASSFRLGQTSGNTIYF.

The chain has TRBV5-1 and TRBJ2-5, with D possibly being TRBD2 (5 bases). V lost 0 bases and J 1 base, leaving 10 bases between the germline ends. Looked up from germline, CDR1 is SGHRS and CDR2 is YFSETQ. This CDR3 is built from 15 residues. The CDR3 sequence: CASSLAGVLQETQYF. The CDR3 DNA is TGCGCCAGCAGCTTGGCCGGGGTACTCCAAGAGACCCAGTACTTC.

This clone came up once. The gene calls are TRBV6-5 and TRBJ2-3, with 9 bases matching TRBD2. V dropped 7 bases and J dropped 2; count of bases not matched to a gene: 7. Per the germline V gene, CDR1 is MNHEY and CDR2 is SVGAGI. This CDR3 has 15 residues. CDR3 nucleotides: TGTGCCAGCAATACGCGGGGGGGCGTCACAGATACGCAGTATTTT. Translated: CASNTRGGVTDTQYF.

The CDR3 spells CASSLDTTGDSPLHF. The CDR3 coding sequence is TGTGCCAGCAGTCTCGACACTACAGGCGATTCACCCCTCCACTTT. The gene calls are TRBV28 and TRBJ1-6; D might be TRBD1 (5 bases). The CDR3 runs 15 residues. V lost 5 bases, J lost 8 bases, and 16 bases lay in between. CDR1 is MDHEN, CDR2 SYDVKM, per germline.

This CDR3 reads CASNHRDYGDTQYF. The DNA of the CDR3 is TGTGCCAGCAACCACCGGGACTATGGAGATACGCAGTATTTT. The chain combines TRBV3-1 (or the pseudogene TRBV3-2) with TRBJ2-3; 7 bases line up with TRBD2. The J segment lost 5 bases and the V segment lost 7 bases, leaving 9 bases of the junction unmatched. The V gene's germline CDR1 is LGHDT and CDR2 YNNKEL (reference sequence). This CDR3 spans 14 amino acids.

The chain links TRBV20-1 to TRBJ2-7; D possibly corresponds to TRBD1 (5 bases). Germline V gene data show CDR1 as DFQATT and CDR2 as SNEGSKA (reference sequence). Trimming removed 5 bases from V and 11 bases from J, with 16 bases in between. This CDR3 region has 11 residues. CDR3 coding DNA: TGCAGTGCTGGGGTCGTCAAAGGGGAGTACTTC. Translation gives CSAGVVKGEYF.

The chain recombines TRBV19 with TRBJ1-5; 9 bases align to TRBD1. The CDR3 is 16 residues long. V gave up 6 bases and J gave up 11 bases; unmatched junction bases: 17. Germline V lookup: CDR1 LNHDA, CDR2 SQIVND (reference sequence). CDR3 sequence: CASRGETGQGIRAQHF. The CDR3 DNA reads TGTGCCAGTAGGGGGGAAACCGGACAGGGGATAAGGGCCCAGCATTTT.

This chain uses TRBV6-5 with TRBJ1-1, with D perhaps TRBD1 (6 bases). The ends were cut back, 6 bases at V and 5 bases at J, with 19 bases in the middle. The CDR3 has 15 amino acids. Germline values: CDR1 MNHEY, CDR2 SVGAGI. The CDR3 DNA follows: TGTGCCAGCAGCCTGGACAGTCGGGGGGGGACTGAAGCTTTCTTT. Protein: CASSLDSRGGTEAFF.